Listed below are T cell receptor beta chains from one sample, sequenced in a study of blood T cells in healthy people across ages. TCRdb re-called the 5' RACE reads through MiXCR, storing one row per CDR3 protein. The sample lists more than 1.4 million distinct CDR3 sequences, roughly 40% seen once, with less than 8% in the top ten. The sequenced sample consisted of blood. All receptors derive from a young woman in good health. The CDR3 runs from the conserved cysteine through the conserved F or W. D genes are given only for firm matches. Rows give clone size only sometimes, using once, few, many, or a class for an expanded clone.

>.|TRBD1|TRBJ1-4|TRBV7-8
CASSWTGTNEKLFF
TGTGCCAGCAGTTGGACAGGGACTAATGAAAAACTGTTTTTT
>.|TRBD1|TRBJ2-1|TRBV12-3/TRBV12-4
CASRRDRGDYNEQFF
TGTGCCAGCAGGCGGGACAGGGGGGACTACAATGAGCAGTTCTTC
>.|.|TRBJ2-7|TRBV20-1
CSATISSLDYEQYF
TGCAGTGCTACGATATCTAGCTTGGACTACGAGCAGTACTTC
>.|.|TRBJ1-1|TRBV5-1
CASMGSGNTEAFF
TGCGCCAGCATGGGCAGCGGAAACACTGAAGCTTTCTTT
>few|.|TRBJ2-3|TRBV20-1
CSASRAAYSTDTQYF
TGCAGTGCTAGTCGGGCAGCATACAGCACAGATACGCAGTATTTT
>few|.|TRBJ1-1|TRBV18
CASSPTTVNTEAFF
TGTGCCAGCTCACCGACTACGGTAAACACTGAAGCTTTCTTT
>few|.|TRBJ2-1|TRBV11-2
CASSFGGTIYNEQFF
TGTGCCAGCAGCTTCGGGGGCACAATCTACAATGAGCAGTTCTTC
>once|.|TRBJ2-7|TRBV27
CASSFVGSSDEQYF
TGTGCCAGCAGTTTTGTGGGGTCCTCCGACGAGCAGTACTTC
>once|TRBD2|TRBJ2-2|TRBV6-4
CASSDPVAIAGGAGELFF
TGTGCCAGCAGTGACCCTGTCGCTATAGCGGGGGGCGCCGGGGAGCTGTTTTTT
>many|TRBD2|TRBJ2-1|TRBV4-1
CASTRGTNLNEQFF
TGCGCCAGCACGCGAGGGACTAACCTCAATGAGCAGTTCTTC
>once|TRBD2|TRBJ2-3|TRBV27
CASSLRAPFSGGSTDTQYF
TGTGCCAGCAGTTTACGTGCCCCCTTTAGCGGGGGTAGCACAGATACGCAGTATTTT
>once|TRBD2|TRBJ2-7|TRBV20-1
CSARRTSVNEQYF
TGCAGTGCCCGGAGGACTAGCGTTAATGAGCAGTACTTC
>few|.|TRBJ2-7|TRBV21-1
CASRESQGPAPYEQYF
TGTGCCAGCAGAGAATCACAGGGGCCCGCACCCTACGAGCAGTACTTC
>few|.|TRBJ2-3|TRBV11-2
CASSLDTGTQYF
TGTGCCAGCAGCCTGGACACGGGGACGCAGTATTTT
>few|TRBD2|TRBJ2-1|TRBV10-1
CASSLAGGGEQFF
TGCGCCAGCAGCCTAGCGGGAGGTGGTGAGCAGTTCTTC
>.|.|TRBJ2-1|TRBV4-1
CASSQVGSSRHEQFF
TGCGCCAGCAGCCAAGTGGGGAGTAGCCGCCATGAGCAGTTCTTC
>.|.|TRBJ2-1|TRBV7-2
CASSPRLEAQFF
TGTGCCAGCAGCCCCCGACTAGAGGCGCAGTTCTTC
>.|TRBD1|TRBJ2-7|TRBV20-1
CSAGQGHYEQYF
TGCAGTGCAGGACAGGGACACTACGAGCAGTACTTC
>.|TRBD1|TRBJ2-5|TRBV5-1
CASSLPGQGAYQETQYF
TGCGCCAGCAGCCTCCCGGGACAGGGGGCGTACCAAGAGACCCAGTACTTC
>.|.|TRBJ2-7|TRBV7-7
CASSPDGAYEQYF
TGTGCCAGCAGCCCAGATGGGGCCTACGAGCAGTACTTC
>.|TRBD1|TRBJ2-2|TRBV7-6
CASSLLGQGTGELFF
TGTGCCAGCAGCTTACTGGGACAGGGGACCGGGGAGCTGTTTTTT
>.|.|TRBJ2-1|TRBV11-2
CASSFQGSPYNEQFF
TGTGCCAGCAGCTTCCAGGGATCGCCCTACAATGAGCAGTTCTTC
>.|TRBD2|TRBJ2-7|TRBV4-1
CASSQDSGSGYEQYF
TGCGCCAGCAGCCAAGATAGCGGGAGCGGCTACGAGCAGTACTTC
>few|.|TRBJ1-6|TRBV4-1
CASSQDPRWSSPLHF
TGCGCCAGCAGCCAAGATCCCAGGTGGAGTTCACCCCTCCACTTT
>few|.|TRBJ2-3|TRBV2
CASSDLYRRITDTQYF
TGTGCCAGCAGTGATTTGTACAGGAGAATCACAGATACGCAGTATTTT
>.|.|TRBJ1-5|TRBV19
CASSMAPGRRKGTGQPQHF
TGTGCCAGTAGTATGGCCCCGGGACGGCGTAAGGGAACGGGTCAGCCCCAGCATTTT
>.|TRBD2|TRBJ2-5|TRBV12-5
CASGASGKEETQYF
TGTGCTAGTGGAGCTAGCGGGAAGGAAGAGACCCAGTACTTC
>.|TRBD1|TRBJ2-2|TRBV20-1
CSARNRGNTGELFF
TGCAGTGCGAGGAACAGGGGGAACACCGGGGAGCTGTTTTTT
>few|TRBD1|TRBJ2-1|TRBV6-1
CASTGPGPGQHYNEQFF
TGTGCCAGCACCGGACCTGGACCGGGACAGCACTACAATGAGCAGTTCTTC
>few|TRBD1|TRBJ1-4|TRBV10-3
CAISEVWGTGFLSNEKLFF
TGTGCCATCAGCGAGGTTTGGGGGACAGGGTTCCTCTCCAATGAAAAACTGTTTTTT
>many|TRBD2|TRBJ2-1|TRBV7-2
CASTRDLAGNNEQFF
TGTGCCAGCACCCGGGACCTAGCGGGAAACAATGAGCAGTTCTTC
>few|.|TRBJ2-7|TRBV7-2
CASSPAGLGTSYEQYF
TGTGCCAGCAGCCCTGCGGGTCTAGGAACATCCTACGAGCAGTACTTC
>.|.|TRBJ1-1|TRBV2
CASTNEGNTEAFF
TGTGCCAGCACCAATGAGGGGAACACTGAAGCTTTCTTT
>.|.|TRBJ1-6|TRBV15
CATSSKGGASPLHF
TGTGCCACCAGCAGCAAGGGGGGGGCTTCACCCCTCCACTTT
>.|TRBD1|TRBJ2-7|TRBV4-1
CASSQDPGQSYEQYF
TGCGCCAGCAGCCAAGACCCGGGACAGAGTTACGAGCAGTACTTC
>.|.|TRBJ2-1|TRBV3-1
CASSRTLDSNEQFF
TGTGCCAGCAGCCGAACACTAGATTCTAATGAGCAGTTCTTC
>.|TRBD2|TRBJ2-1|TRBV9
CASSVRGLADNNEQFF
TGTGCCAGCAGCGTGAGGGGACTAGCGGACAACAATGAGCAGTTCTTC
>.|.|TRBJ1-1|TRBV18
CASSPPVLQGVAFF
TGTGCCAGCTCACCACCAGTTCTTCAGGGCGTCGCTTTCTTT
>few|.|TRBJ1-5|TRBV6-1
CASSEAPVGGHQPQHF
TGTGCCAGCAGTGAAGCGCCAGTTGGCGGTCATCAGCCCCAGCATTTT
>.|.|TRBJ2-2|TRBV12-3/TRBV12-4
CASSLELGGKTGELFF
TGTGCCAGCAGTTTAGAGCTGGGAGGAAAAACCGGGGAGCTGTTTTTT
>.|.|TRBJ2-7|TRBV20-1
CSASSGLGDRAERGEQYF
TGCAGTGCTAGCTCCGGACTAGGAGACAGGGCGGAGCGCGGCGAGCAGTACTTC
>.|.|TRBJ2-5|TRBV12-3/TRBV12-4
CASSFHRLTQYF
TGTGCCAGCAGTTTCCACAGGTTGACCCAGTACTTC
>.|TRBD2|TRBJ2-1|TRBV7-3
CASSLYAGTSGGYNEQFF
TGTGCCAGCAGCTTATACGCGGGGACTAGCGGGGGCTACAATGAGCAGTTCTTC
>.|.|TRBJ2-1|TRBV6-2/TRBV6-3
CASRGTGKDNEQFF
TGTGCCAGCAGGGGAACAGGGAAAGACAATGAGCAGTTCTTC
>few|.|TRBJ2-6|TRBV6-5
CASSYFKSSGANVLTF
TGTGCCAGCAGTTACTTTAAAAGCTCTGGGGCCAACGTCCTGACTTTC
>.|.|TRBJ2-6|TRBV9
CASSAMTGANVLTF
TGTGCCAGCAGCGCCATGACTGGGGCCAACGTCCTGACTTTC
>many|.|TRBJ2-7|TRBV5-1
CASSLAGSYEQYF
TGTGCCAGCAGCTTAGCAGGGTCTTACGAGCAGTACTTC
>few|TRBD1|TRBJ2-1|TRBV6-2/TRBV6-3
CASTADRGHYYNEQFF
TGTGCCAGCACAGCAGACAGGGGGCACTACTACAATGAGCAGTTCTTC
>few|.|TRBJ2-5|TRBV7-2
CASSLTGGRQETQYF
TGTGCCAGCAGCTTAACGGGGGGCCGCCAAGAGACCCAGTACTTC
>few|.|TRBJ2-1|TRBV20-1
CSARPTGRPYNEQFF
TGCAGTGCTAGGCCCACAGGGAGGCCCTACAATGAGCAGTTCTTC
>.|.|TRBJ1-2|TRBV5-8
CASSWRTGGYTF
TGTGCCAGCAGCTGGCGGACGGGCGGCTACACCTTC
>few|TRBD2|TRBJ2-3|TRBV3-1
CASSQPGGGTDTQYF
TGTGCCAGCAGCCAACCCGGGGGGGGGACAGATACGCAGTATTTT
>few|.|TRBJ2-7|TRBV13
CASTITGTDNEQYF
TGTGCCAGCACTATCACAGGGACCGATAACGAGCAGTACTTC
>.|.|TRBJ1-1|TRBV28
CASSTPGGGNTEAFF
TGTGCCAGCAGCACCCCGGGGGGTGGGAACACTGAAGCTTTCTTT
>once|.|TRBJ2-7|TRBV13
CAALGGETRSYEQYF
TGTGCCGCGCTAGGGGGTGAGACCCGCTCCTACGAGCAGTACTTC
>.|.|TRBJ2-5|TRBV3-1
CASSQEQGGGEQYF
TGTGCCAGCAGCCAAGAACAGGGAGGGGGAGAGCAGTACTTC
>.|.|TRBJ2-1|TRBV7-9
CASSKSGAILDEQFF
TGTGCCAGCAGCAAATCCGGGGCGATTCTGGATGAGCAGTTCTTC
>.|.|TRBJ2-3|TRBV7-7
CASSHTPPDTQYF
TGTGCCAGCAGCCACACCCCACCAGATACGCAGTATTTT
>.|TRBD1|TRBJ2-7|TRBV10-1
CASSSGTGGFHEQYF
TGCGCCAGCAGCTCCGGGACAGGGGGCTTCCACGAGCAGTACTTC